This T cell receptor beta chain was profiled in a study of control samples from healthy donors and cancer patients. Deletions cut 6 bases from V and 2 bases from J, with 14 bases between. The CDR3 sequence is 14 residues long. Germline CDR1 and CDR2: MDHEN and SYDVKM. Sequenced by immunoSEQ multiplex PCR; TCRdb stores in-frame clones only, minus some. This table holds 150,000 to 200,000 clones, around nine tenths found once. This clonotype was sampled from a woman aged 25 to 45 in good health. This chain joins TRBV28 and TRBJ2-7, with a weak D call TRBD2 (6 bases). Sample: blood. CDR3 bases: TGTGCCAGCAGCCCGGCGGGCGGGGCCTACGAGCAGTACTTC. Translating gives CASSPAGGAYEQYF. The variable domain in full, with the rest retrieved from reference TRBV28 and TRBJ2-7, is DVKVTQSSRYLVKRTGEKVFLECVQDMDHENMFWYRQDPGLGLRLIYFSYDVKMKEKGDIPEGYSVSREKKERFSLILESASTNQTSMYLCASSPAGGAYEQYFGPGTRLTVT.